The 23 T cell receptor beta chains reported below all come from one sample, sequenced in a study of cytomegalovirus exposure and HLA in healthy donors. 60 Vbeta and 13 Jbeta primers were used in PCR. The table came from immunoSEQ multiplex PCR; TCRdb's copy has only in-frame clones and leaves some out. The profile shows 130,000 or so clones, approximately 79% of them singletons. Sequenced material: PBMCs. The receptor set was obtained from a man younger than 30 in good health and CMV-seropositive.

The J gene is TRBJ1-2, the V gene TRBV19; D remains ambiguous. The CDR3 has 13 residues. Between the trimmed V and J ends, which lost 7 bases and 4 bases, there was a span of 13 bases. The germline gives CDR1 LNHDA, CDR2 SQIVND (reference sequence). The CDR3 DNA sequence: TGTGCCAGTACCTGGGCCGGGAGCTATGGCTACACCTTC. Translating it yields CASTWAGSYGYTF.

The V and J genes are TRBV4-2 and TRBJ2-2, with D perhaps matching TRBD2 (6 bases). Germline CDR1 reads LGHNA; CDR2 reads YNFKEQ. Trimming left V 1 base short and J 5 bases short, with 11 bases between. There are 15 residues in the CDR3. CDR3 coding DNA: TGTGCCAGCAGCCAAGCGGGGGTACGGACCGGGGAGCTGTTTTTT. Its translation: CASSQAGVRTGELFF.

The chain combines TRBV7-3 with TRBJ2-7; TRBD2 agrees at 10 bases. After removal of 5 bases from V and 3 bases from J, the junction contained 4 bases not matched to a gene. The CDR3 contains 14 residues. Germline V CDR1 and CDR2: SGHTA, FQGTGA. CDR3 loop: CASSPRTSGYEQYF. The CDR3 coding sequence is TGTGCCAGCAGCCCCAGGACTAGCGGCTACGAGCAGTACTTC. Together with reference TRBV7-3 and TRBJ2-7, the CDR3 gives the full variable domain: GAGVSQTPSNKVTEKGKYVELRCDPISGHTALYWYRQSLGQGPEFLIYFQGTGAADDSGLPNDRFFAVRPEGSVSTLKIQRTERGDSAVYLCASSPRTSGYEQYFGPGTRLTVT.

DNA for the CDR3: TGTGCCAGCAGCTTTCGAGGGTACAGTAGCAATCAGCCCCAGCATTTT. It encodes CASSFRGYSSNQPQHF. The chain combines TRBV5-6 with TRBJ1-5; no definite D call. V lost 2 bases, J lost 0 bases, and 12 bases lay in between. The CDR3 is made up of 16 amino acids. Germline values: CDR1 SGHDT, CDR2 YYEEEE.

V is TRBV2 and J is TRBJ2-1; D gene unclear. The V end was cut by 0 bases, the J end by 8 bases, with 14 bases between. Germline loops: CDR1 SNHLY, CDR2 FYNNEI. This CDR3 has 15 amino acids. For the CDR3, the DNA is TGTGCCAGCAGTGAAGCCCCGGTCTCTTACCATGAGCAGTTCTTC. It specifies CASSEAPVSYHEQFF.

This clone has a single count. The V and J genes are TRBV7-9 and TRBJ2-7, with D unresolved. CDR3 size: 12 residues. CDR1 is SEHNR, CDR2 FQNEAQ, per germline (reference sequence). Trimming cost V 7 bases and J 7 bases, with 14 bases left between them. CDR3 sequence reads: CASTRPGQEQYF. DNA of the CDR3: TGTGCCAGCACCCGGCCGGGTCAGGAGCAGTACTTC.

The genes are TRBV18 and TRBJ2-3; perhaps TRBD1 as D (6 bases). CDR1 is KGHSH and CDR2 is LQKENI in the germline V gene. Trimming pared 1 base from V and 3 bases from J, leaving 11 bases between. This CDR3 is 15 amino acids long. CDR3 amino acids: CASSPQTGPTDTQYF. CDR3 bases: TGTGCCAGCTCACCACAAACAGGGCCAACAGATACGCAGTATTTT.

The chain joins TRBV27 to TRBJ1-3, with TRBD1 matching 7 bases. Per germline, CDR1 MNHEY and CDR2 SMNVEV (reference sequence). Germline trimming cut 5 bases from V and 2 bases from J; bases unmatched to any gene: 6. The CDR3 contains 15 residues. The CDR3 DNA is TGTGCCAGCAGTCCCAGACAGGGCCCTGGAAACACCATATATTTT. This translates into CASSPRQGPGNTIYF.

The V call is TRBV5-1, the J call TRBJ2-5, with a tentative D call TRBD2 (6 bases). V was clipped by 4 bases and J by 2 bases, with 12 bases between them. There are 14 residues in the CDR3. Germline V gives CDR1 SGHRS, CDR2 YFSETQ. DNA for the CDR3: TGCGCCAGCAGCGGGGGGTTGGTTCAAGAGACCCAGTACTTC. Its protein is CASSGGLVQETQYF.

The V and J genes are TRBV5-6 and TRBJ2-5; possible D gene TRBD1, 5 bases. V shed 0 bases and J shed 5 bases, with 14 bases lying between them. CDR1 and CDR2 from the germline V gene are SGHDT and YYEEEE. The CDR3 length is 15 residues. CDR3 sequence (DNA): TGTGCCAGCAGCTTGGAGGCAGGGCTCCTTGAGACCCAGTACTTC. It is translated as CASSLEAGLLETQYF.

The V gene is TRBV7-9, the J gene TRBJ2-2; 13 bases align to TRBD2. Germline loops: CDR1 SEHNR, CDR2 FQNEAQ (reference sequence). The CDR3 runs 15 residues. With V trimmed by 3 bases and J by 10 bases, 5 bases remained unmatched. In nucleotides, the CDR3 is TGTGCCAGCAGCTTGGGACTAGCGGGAAACGAGGAGCTGTTTTTT. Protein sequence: CASSLGLAGNEELFF.

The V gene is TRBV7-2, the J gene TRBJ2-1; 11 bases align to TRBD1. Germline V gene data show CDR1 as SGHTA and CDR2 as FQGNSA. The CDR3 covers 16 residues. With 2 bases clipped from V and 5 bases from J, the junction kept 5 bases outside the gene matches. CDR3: CASSLSGTGGNNEQFF. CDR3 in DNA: TGTGCCAGCAGCTTATCAGGGACAGGGGGAAACAATGAGCAGTTCTTC.

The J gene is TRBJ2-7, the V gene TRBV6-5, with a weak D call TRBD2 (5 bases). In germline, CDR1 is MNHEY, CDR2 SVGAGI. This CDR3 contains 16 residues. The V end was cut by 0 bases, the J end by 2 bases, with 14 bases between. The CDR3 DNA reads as TGTGCCAGCAGTTACTCCTCCGGGGAAATGCCCTACGAGCAGTACTTC. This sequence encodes CASSYSSGEMPYEQYF.

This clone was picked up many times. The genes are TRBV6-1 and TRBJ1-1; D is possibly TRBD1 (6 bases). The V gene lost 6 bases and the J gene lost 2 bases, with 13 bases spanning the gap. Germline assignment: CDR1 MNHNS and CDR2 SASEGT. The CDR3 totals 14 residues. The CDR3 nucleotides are TGTGCCAGCAGGCAGGGGCCAGCTAACACTGAAGCTTTCTTT. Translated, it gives CASRQGPANTEAFF.

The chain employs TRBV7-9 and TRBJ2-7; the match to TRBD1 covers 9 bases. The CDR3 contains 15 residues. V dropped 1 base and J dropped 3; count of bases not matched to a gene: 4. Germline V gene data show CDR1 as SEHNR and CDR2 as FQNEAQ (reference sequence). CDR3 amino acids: CASSLGTGVFYEQYF. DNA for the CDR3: TGTGCCAGCAGCTTAGGGACAGGGGTTTTCTACGAGCAGTACTTC.

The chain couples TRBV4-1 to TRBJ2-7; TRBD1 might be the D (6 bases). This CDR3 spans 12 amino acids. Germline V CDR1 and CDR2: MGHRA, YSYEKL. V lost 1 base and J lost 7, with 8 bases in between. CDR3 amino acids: CASSQVQGEQYF. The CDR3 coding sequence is TGCGCCAGCAGCCAAGTGCAGGGGGAGCAGTACTTC.

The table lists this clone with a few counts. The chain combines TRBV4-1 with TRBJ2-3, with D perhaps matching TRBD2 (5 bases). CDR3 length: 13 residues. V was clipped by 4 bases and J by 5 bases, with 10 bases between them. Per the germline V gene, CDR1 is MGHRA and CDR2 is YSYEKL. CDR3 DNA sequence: TGCGCCAGCAGCCTAGCGCGGCAAGATACGCAGTATTTT. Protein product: CASSLARQDTQYF.

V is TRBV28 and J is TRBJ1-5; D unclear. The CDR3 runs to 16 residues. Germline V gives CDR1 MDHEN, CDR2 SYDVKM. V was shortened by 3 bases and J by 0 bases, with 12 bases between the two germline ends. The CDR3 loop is CASSFRDYYSNQPQHF. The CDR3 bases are TGTGCCAGCAGTTTTAGAGACTACTATAGCAATCAGCCCCAGCATTTT.

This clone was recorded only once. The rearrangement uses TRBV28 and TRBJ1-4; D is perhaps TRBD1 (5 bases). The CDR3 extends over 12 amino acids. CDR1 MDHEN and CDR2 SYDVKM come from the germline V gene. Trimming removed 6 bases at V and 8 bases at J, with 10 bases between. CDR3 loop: CASRGPSEKLFF. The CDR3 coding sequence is TGTGCCAGCAGGGGGCCGAGCGAAAAACTGTTTTTT.

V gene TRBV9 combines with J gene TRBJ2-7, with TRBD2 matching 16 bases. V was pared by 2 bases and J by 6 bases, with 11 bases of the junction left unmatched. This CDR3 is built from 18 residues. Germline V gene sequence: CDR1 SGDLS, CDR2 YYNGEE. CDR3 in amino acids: CASSVDLGLAGGLGEQYF. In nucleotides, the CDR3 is TGTGCCAGCAGCGTCGATCTGGGACTAGCGGGAGGGCTCGGCGAGCAGTACTTC.

CDR3 protein: CASSYGRSGYTF. The CDR3 nucleotides read TGTGCCAGCAGTTACGGTCGTAGTGGCTACACCTTC. The chain combines TRBV6-5 with TRBJ1-2, with unresolved D. V was trimmed by 2 bases and J by 7 bases, leaving 8 bases between them. There are 12 residues in the CDR3. Per germline, CDR1 MNHEY and CDR2 SVGAGI.

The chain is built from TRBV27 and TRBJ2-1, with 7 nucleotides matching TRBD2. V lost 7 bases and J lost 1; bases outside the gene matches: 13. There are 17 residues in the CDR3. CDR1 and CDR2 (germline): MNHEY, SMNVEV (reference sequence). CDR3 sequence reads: CASTWSAGEWSYNEQFF. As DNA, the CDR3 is TGTGCCAGCACCTGGTCGGCGGGAGAATGGTCCTACAATGAGCAGTTCTTC.

The CDR3 sequence: CASSRGQGSRQYF. CDR3 DNA: TGTGCCAGCAGCCGGGGACAGGGCAGTCGGCAGTACTTC. The chain employs TRBV2 and TRBJ2-7; 9 nucleotides agree with TRBD1. The CDR3 totals 13 residues. CDR1 and CDR2 (germline): SNHLY, FYNNEI. Unmatched junction bases numbered 9, after V lost 6 bases and J lost 9 bases.